The rows below give T cell receptor beta chains drawn from one sample of a study of early stage breast cancer tumors. The method was immunoSEQ multiplex PCR; TCRdb's version includes in-frame clones alone and lacks a portion of them. The data hold around 40,000 clones, with less than 80% observed a single time. Material for sequencing was blood. Receptor source: a person aged 55 to 69 with breast cancer. The CDR3 runs from the conserved cysteine through the conserved F or W. The D gene is left open where the match is weak. Some rows have no size entry. The others give once, few or many, or a class for an expanded clone.

D gene	clone size	J gene	V gene	CDR3 length	CDR3 DNA	CDR3 protein
TRBD2	-	TRBJ2-7	TRBV28	14	TGTGCCAGCAGTTACCCTAGCGGGAGCTACGAGCAGTACTTC	CASSYPSGSYEQYF
-	-	TRBJ1-6	TRBV19	15	TGTGCCAGTAGTATACAGGGGACCTATAATTCACCCCTCCACTTT	CASSIQGTYNSPLHF
-	-	TRBJ1-3	TRBV18	13	TGTGCCAGCTCACCCACTGCTGGAAACACCATATATTTT	CASSPTAGNTIYF
-	-	TRBJ2-3	TRBV11-3	16	TGTGCCAGCAGCCCGTCGCGGGGGCCCCACACAGATACGCAGTATTTT	CASSPSRGPHTDTQYF
-	-	TRBJ2-7	TRBV28	14	TGTGCCAGCATCAACAGGGATACCCTAAAAGAGCAGTACTTC	CASINRDTLKEQYF
TRBD1	-	TRBJ1-1	TRBV5-4	13	TGTGCCAGCAAAACAGGGGGCGAGACTGAAGCTTTCTTT	CASKTGGETEAFF
TRBD1	-	TRBJ1-5	TRBV6-1	15	TGTGCCAGCGGGCGTAAGGGGGCCTCTAATCAGCCCCAGCATTTT	CASGRKGASNQPQHF
TRBD1	-	TRBJ1-5	TRBV7-8	16	TGTGCCAGCAGCTGGACCGGGACAGGGTATAACCAGCCCCAGCATTTT	CASSWTGTGYNQPQHF
TRBD1	-	TRBJ2-3	TRBV10-3	15	TGTGCCATCAGTGGCGGACAGGGTAGCACAGATACGCAGTATTTT	CAISGGQGSTDTQYF
-	-	TRBJ2-7	TRBV7-2	15	TGTGCCAGCAGCTTAGCGGGGGTCCTAACCTACGAGCAGTACTTC	CASSLAGVLTYEQYF
-	-	TRBJ1-3	TRBV9	15	TGTGCCAGCAGCGTAGATGGGAGGTCTGGAAACACCATATATTTT	CASSVDGRSGNTIYF
TRBD2	-	TRBJ2-3	TRBV5-1	17	TGCGCCAGCAGCCCCTACCGGGGGGGGCGACTGACAGATACGCAGTATTTT	CASSPYRGGRLTDTQYF
TRBD1	-	TRBJ1-2	TRBV6-6	14	TGTGCCAGCAGTTACGGACAGGGGATCTATGGCTACACCTTC	CASSYGQGIYGYTF
-	few	TRBJ1-1	TRBV19	15	TGTGCCAGTAGCTTGACAGGTCCCGGCAACACTGAAGCTTTCTTT	CASSLTGPGNTEAFF
TRBD1	-	TRBJ1-2	TRBV5-6	15	TGTGCCAGCAGCTCCGGGACAGGGACGTTCCACGGCTACACCTTC	CASSSGTGTFHGYTF
-	-	TRBJ1-1	TRBV5-1	13	TGCGCCAGCAGCCTGGACAGCAACACTGAAGCTTTCTTT	CASSLDSNTEAFF
TRBD1	-	TRBJ2-7	TRBV28	15	TGTGCCAGCAGTTTAGCCGGGACAGGGACCTACGAGCAGTACTTC	CASSLAGTGTYEQYF
TRBD1	-	TRBJ2-7	TRBV19	14	TGTGCCAGTAGTTTTGGGACAGTTTCTGGCGAGCAGTACTTC	CASSFGTVSGEQYF
-	-	TRBJ1-4	TRBV6-1	14	TGTGCCAGCACCTTGACAGGCATTAATGAAAAACTGTTTTTT	CASTLTGINEKLFF
-	once	TRBJ2-7	TRBV5-6	15	TGTGCCAGCAGCTTGGGTGGTGGGACGCCCTACGAGCAGTACTTC	CASSLGGGTPYEQYF
TRBD1	few	TRBJ2-7	TRBV6-1	13	TGTGCCAGCAGTCGGGACAGGGGATACGAGCAGTACTTC	CASSRDRGYEQYF
TRBD1	-	TRBJ2-4	TRBV30	14	TGTGCCTGGAGCGTGACAGGGTCCAAAAATATTCAGTACTTC	CAWSVTGSKNIQYF
-	-	TRBJ2-5	TRBV6-1	13	TGTGCCAGCAGTCCCGGGCCGCGCGAGACCCAGTACTTC	CASSPGPRETQYF
TRBD2	-	TRBJ2-1	TRBV5-6	15	TGTGCCAGCAGCTTGGGTCTAGCGGCTTACAATGAGCAGTTCTTC	CASSLGLAAYNEQFF
TRBD1	once	TRBJ1-6	TRBV2	13	TGTGCCAGCACCGACAGGGTAAATTCACCCCTCCACTTT	CASTDRVNSPLHF
TRBD2	-	TRBJ2-7	TRBV7-2	13	TGTGCCAGCAGCTTAGAGGGACTAGGCGAGCAGTACTTC	CASSLEGLGEQYF
-	-	TRBJ2-1	TRBV19	11	TGTGCCAGTAAGGTGTACAATGAGCAGTTCTTC	CASKVYNEQFF
-	-	TRBJ2-5	TRBV5-6	16	TGTGCCAGCAGCTTGGAGGAGCAGCCAGGGGGGGAGACCCAGTACTTC	CASSLEEQPGGETQYF
-	-	TRBJ1-2	TRBV30	12	TGTGCCTGGAGTGTGGCCCGCTATGGCTACACCTTC	CAWSVARYGYTF
-	-	TRBJ1-1	TRBV7-9	13	TGTGCCAGCAGCCTTTATACGGCGATCTCAGCTTTCTTT	CASSLYTAISAFF
TRBD1	once	TRBJ2-7	TRBV19	15	TGTGCCAGTAGTATAGACAGGAGACAGGGGTACGAGCAGTACTTC	CASSIDRRQGYEQYF
-	-	TRBJ2-7	TRBV7-2	15	TGTGCCAGCAGCTTATCGTATCGGGGAATCTACGAGCAGTACTTC	CASSLSYRGIYEQYF
TRBD1	few	TRBJ2-1	TRBV6-5	14	TGTGCCAGCAGTTTCAGACAGGGTCTCAATGAGCAGTTCTTC	CASSFRQGLNEQFF
-	-	TRBJ1-1	TRBV28	14	TGTGCCAGCAGTTTATACTTTCGGGACGGTGAAGCTTTCTTT	CASSLYFRDGEAFF
-	few	TRBJ2-7	TRBV5-1	14	TGCGCCAGCAGCTTGGAGGCCAGCAACTACGAGCAGTACTTC	CASSLEASNYEQYF
TRBD2	-	TRBJ2-1	TRBV6-4	13	TGTGCCAGCAGCCGACTAGCGTGGAGTGAGCAGTTCTTC	CASSRLAWSEQFF
-	-	TRBJ1-1	TRBV12-5	13	TGTGCTAGTGGGAGAATTAGGGACACTGAAGCTTTCTTT	CASGRIRDTEAFF
-	-	TRBJ2-1	TRBV19	14	TGTGCCAGCGCACGGACGATTGCCTACAATGAGCAGTTCTTC	CASARTIAYNEQFF
-	once	TRBJ2-5	TRBV6-1	13	TGTGCCAGCATGTGGAGGGGAGTAAAGACCCAGTACTTC	CASMWRGVKTQYF
-	-	TRBJ1-5	TRBV5-4	16	TGTGCCAGCAGCTTGGGGGGGAGGGAAGGGAATCAGCCCCAGCATTTT	CASSLGGREGNQPQHF
TRBD1	-	TRBJ2-5	TRBV7-9	14	TGTGCCAGCAGTACCCGGACAGGGACAGAGACCCAGTACTTC	CASSTRTGTETQYF
-	-	TRBJ1-1	TRBV7-9	15	TGTGCCAGCAGCTTAGCGCAGGGCCCGAACACTGAAGCTTTCTTT	CASSLAQGPNTEAFF
-	-	TRBJ1-1	TRBV6-5	14	TGTGCCAGCAGTTACGGGGCGGCGAACACTGAAGCTTTCTTT	CASSYGAANTEAFF
-	-	TRBJ2-5	TRBV7-2	13	TGTGCCAGCAGCTTAGGTGGGGTGGAGACCCAGTACTTC	CASSLGGVETQYF
-	-	TRBJ2-1	TRBV7-9	17	TGTGCCAGCAGCTCAATCACTAATCCTAACTCCTACAATGAGCAGTTCTTC	CASSSITNPNSYNEQFF
TRBD2	-	TRBJ2-5	TRBV5-1	17	TGCGCCAGCAGCCCCGGGACTAGCCTGAGCGGGGGAGAGACCCAGTACTTC	CASSPGTSLSGGETQYF